Listed here is a single T cell receptor beta chain. Its antigen is unidentified. The table came from immunoSEQ multiplex PCR; TCRdb's copy has only in-frame clones and leaves some out. The sample lists fewer than 200,000 clones, 80% to 85% occurring once. The CDR3 is 15 residues long. In germline, CDR1 is SNHLY, CDR2 FYNNEI. Deletions cut 8 bases from V and 4 bases from J, with 17 bases between. The study drew the donors from its approximately 110-subject validation cohort, separate from the approximately 690-subject first cohort. These data originate in a study of cytomegalovirus exposure and HLA in healthy donors. The study, taken as a whole, reports: In vitro checks showed that three CMV-associated chains really do target CMV antigens.

Sequenced: PBMCs. The V call is TRBV2, the J call TRBJ1-4; no clear D. The receptor was isolated from a woman aged 18-35 years in good health and CMV-seropositive. The CDR3 spells CASLSGVAINEKLFF. The DNA of the CDR3 is TGTGCCAGCCTCAGCGGGGTGGCAATTAATGAAAAACTGTTTTTT.